These 26 T cell receptor beta chains originate from one sample sequenced in a study of blood T cells in healthy people across ages. A second PCR, run for about 7 to 11 cycles, used a sample-barcoded 5' primer plus a J-beta primer mix. TCRdb passed the 5' RACE reads through MiXCR, listing each CDR3 protein once. This sample has some 750,000 distinct CDR3 sequences, with over 20% found just once. The sample consisted of blood. These receptors all come from a man between 70 and 80 years old in good health.

The chain has TRBV19 and TRBJ1-2, with D possibly TRBD1 on 5 matching bases. This CDR3 is 14 amino acids long. Between the trimmed V and J ends, which lost 0 bases and 5 bases, there was a span of 10 bases. Germline V lookup: CDR1 LNHDA, CDR2 SQIVND (reference sequence). CDR3 residues: CASSIDGTVYGYTF. CDR3 DNA sequence: TGTGCCAGTAGTATAGATGGGACGGTATATGGCTACACCTTC.

The table lists this clonotype with a few counts. The V call is TRBV7-2, the J call TRBJ2-5; D perhaps matches TRBD1 (5 bases). Trimming cost V 5 bases and J 10 bases, with 17 bases left between them. The CDR3 spans 13 residues. In germline, CDR1 is SGHTA, CDR2 FQGNSA. This chain's CDR3 is CASSQGAPTDQYF. CDR3 DNA sequence: TGTGCCAGCAGCCAAGGGGCCCCTACGGACCAGTACTTC.

Only a few counts were recorded for this clonotype. This chain uses TRBV5-1 with TRBJ1-1; D ambiguous. The CDR3 loop spans 13 amino acids. CDR1 and CDR2 (germline): SGHRS, YFSETQ. The V and J ends lost 4 bases and 5 bases respectively, with 12 bases between them. CDR3 in DNA: TGCGCCAGCAGCCTATTGACCGGGACTGAAGCTTTCTTT. Its protein product is CASSLLTGTEAFF.

For this clonotype: An end of the junction differs from the germline gene, which may be a read error. The chain recombines TRBV4-1 with TRBJ2-5; TRBD2 matches 7 bases. The DNA end is a closer match to TRBJ2-1, so the J assignment may be wrong. The CDR3 is made up of 15 amino acids. Germline V lookup: CDR1 MGHRA, CDR2 YSYEKL. Written as DNA, the CDR3 is TGCGCCAGTAGCCAAGTGCCTAGCGGAGACAATGAGCAGTTCTTC. This encodes CASSQVPSGDNEQFF.

Many counts were recorded for this clonotype. V usage is TRBV7-3 and J usage is TRBJ2-1, with 10 bases aligning to TRBD2. Germline loops: CDR1 SGHTA, CDR2 FQGTGA. The junction had 4 bases not matched to a gene; V was cut back by 2 bases and J by 9 bases. This CDR3 has 14 residues. The chain's CDR3 is CASSLLAGAGEQFF. CDR3 in DNA: TGTGCCAGCAGCTTACTAGCGGGAGCTGGTGAGCAGTTCTTC.

This clonotype occurred a few times. The rearrangement joins TRBV21-1 to TRBJ1-2; the D call of TRBD1 is as the table states it, not checked on the DNA. TRBV21-1 is a documented pseudogene. The CDR3 runs 15 residues. CDR3 nucleotide sequence: TGTGCCAGCAGCAACGGGGGGTCCAGGGGGCGCGGCTACACCTTC. Its protein product is CASSNGGSRGRGYTF.

V is TRBV28 and J is TRBJ2-1; D is uncertain. CDR3 length: 15 residues. Germline lookup yields CDR1 MDHEN and CDR2 SYDVKM. The V and J ends lost 4 bases and 4 bases respectively, with 14 bases between them. The CDR3 loop reads CASSSSGKRYNEQFF. The CDR3 DNA is TGTGCCAGCAGTTCCAGTGGGAAAAGGTACAATGAGCAGTTCTTC.

A few counts support this clonotype. This chain joins TRBV12-3 or TRBV12-4 and TRBJ2-3; 9 bases are a match to TRBD2. This CDR3 is 16 amino acids long. J gave up 3 bases and V 5 bases, and 9 bases lay outside the gene matches. The CDR3 loop reads CASSAIETSGTDTQYF. The CDR3 DNA sequence: TGTGCCAGCAGTGCAATAGAGACTAGCGGTACAGATACGCAGTATTTT.

Only one count was recorded for this clonotype. The rearrangement joins TRBV7-9 to TRBJ1-3; no definite D call. V lost 6 bases, J lost 4 bases, and 16 bases lay in between. This CDR3 has 15 amino acids. CDR1 is SEHNR, CDR2 FQNEAQ, per germline (reference sequence). The DNA of the CDR3 is TGTGCCAGCAGAAACGCCCCGGGTGCAGGAAACACCATATATTTT. Amino acids: CASRNAPGAGNTIYF.

V gene TRBV20-1 combines with J gene TRBJ1-1; unclear D gene. Germline CDR1 and CDR2: DFQATT and SNEGSKA (reference sequence). The CDR3 totals 12 residues. Trimming removed 7 bases from V and 4 bases from J, with 13 bases in between. In DNA form, the CDR3 reads TGCAGTGTCAAGTCTCCAGTCACTGAAGCTTTCTTT. As protein: CSVKSPVTEAFF.

The gene calls are TRBV5-6 and TRBJ2-5; D not certain. The J call is uncertain, as TRBJ2-7 better fits the DNA end. CDR1 is SGHDT and CDR2 is YYEEEE in the germline V gene. The CDR3 has 12 residues. The CDR3 loop is CASSLGLSEQYV. The CDR3 coding sequence is TGTGCCAGCAGCTTAGGTCTTTCCGAGCAGTACGTC.

This clonotype occurred once. The rearrangement links TRBV7-2 to TRBJ2-3; D call uncertain. Germline CDR1 is SGHTA and CDR2 is FQGNSA. The CDR3 consists of 14 residues. Trimming took 8 bases from V and 2 from J, leaving 14 bases between them. The CDR3: CASSTDRYTDTQYF. CDR3 bases: TGTGCCAGCTCCACGGACCGTTACACAGATACGCAGTATTTT.

This clonotype came up a few times. The chain is built from TRBV29-1 and TRBJ2-3; D not certain. Per the germline V gene, CDR1 is SQVTM and CDR2 is ANQGSEA. Trimming shortened V by 0 bases and J by 3 bases, and 7 bases separated the two germline ends. There are 13 residues in the CDR3. The CDR3 nucleotides are TGCAGCGTTGAAGAACTCAGGACAGATACGCAGTATTTT. It is translated as CSVEELRTDTQYF.

The CDR3 loop reads CASSPMGLAGADTQYF. DNA for the CDR3: TGCGCCAGCAGCCCGATGGGACTAGCGGGCGCAGATACGCAGTATTTT. V gene TRBV4-1 combines with J gene TRBJ2-3, with 12 nucleotides matching TRBD2. The V segment lost 4 bases and the J segment 4 bases; nucleotides outside the gene matches: 6. The CDR3 spans 16 residues. CDR1 is MGHRA, CDR2 YSYEKL, per germline.

The chain uses TRBV19 and TRBJ1-5, with 9 bases lining up with TRBD1. CDR3 size: 13 residues. Per the germline V gene, CDR1 is LNHDA and CDR2 is SQIVND (reference sequence). The trim removed 9 bases at V and 6 bases at J, leaving 6 bases unmatched. Written as DNA, the CDR3 is TGTGCCAGCCATACAGGGGGCGGTCAGCCCCAGCATTTT. Its translation: CASHTGGGQPQHF.

The chain has TRBV28 and TRBJ2-4; the match to TRBD1 covers 7 bases. The V and J ends lost 6 bases and 4 bases, in that order; junction bases with no gene match: 12. This CDR3 spans 16 amino acids. Germline V gene data show CDR1 as MDHEN and CDR2 as SYDVKM. The DNA of the CDR3 is TGTGCCAGCAGACCCCAAGGGGGCGCGGTTAAAAACATTCAGTACTTC. It yields the protein CASRPQGGAVKNIQYF.

This clonotype was detected only a few times. V is TRBV12-3 or TRBV12-4 and J is TRBJ2-5, with D maybe TRBD1 (5 bases). The J call is uncertain, as TRBJ2-1 better fits the DNA end. CDR3 size: 14 residues. The CDR3 region is CASSLQSRDNEQFF. The CDR3 bases are TGTGCCAGCAGTTTACAGTCCAGGGACAATGAGCAGTTCTTC.

The sample holds a few counts of this clonotype. V and J are TRBV20-1 and TRBJ1-1; possible D gene TRBD1, 5 bases. The CDR3 has 15 amino acids. Trimming pared 3 bases from V and 0 bases from J, leaving 14 bases between. The germline V gene encodes CDR1 DFQATT and CDR2 SNEGSKA (reference sequence). CDR3 DNA sequence: TGCAGTGCTAGGGAGGGAGGGGCTATGAACACTGAAGCTTTCTTT. This gives the protein CSAREGGAMNTEAFF.

There are a few counts of this clonotype. This rearrangement joins TRBV12-3 or TRBV12-4 to TRBJ2-5; possible D gene TRBD2, 6 bases. V lost 3 bases and J 2 bases, leaving 10 bases between the germline ends. This CDR3 is 14 amino acids long. CDR3 amino acids: CASSFYGTQETQYF. CDR3 nucleotide sequence: TGTGCCAGCAGTTTCTACGGGACTCAAGAGACCCAGTACTTC.

This clonotype was counted a few times. V is TRBV20-1 and J is TRBJ1-6; no firm D call. From germline, CDR1 is DFQATT and CDR2 SNEGSKA (reference sequence). The CDR3 runs 11 residues. The V and J ends lost 1 base and 10 bases respectively, with 5 bases between them. The CDR3, as DNA: TGCAGTGCTAGAGTAGGCTCACCCCTCCACTTT. Its translation: CSARVGSPLHF.

The chain uses TRBV4-3 and TRBJ2-1; D ambiguous. The germline V gene has CDR1 LGHNA and CDR2 YSLEER. V dropped 1 base and J dropped 3 bases, with 7 bases sitting between them. The CDR3 runs 14 residues. CDR3 in amino acids: CASSQGRGYNEQFF. The CDR3, as DNA: TGCGCCAGCAGCCAAGGTAGAGGCTACAATGAGCAGTTCTTC.

On this clonotype itself: At one end the junction does not follow the germline gene, possibly because of a read error. CDR3 sequence (DNA): TGTGCCACCAGCAGAGATTGGTACGAGCAGTCCTTC. Translating it yields CATSRDWYEQSF. The gene calls are TRBV15 and TRBJ2-7; no definite D call. Germline values: CDR1 LNHNV, CDR2 YYDKDF (reference sequence). CDR3 length: 12 residues.

This clonotype was seen only a few times. The genes are TRBV5-1 and TRBJ2-3; possible D gene TRBD2, 5 bases. Germline CDR1 SGHRS, CDR2 YFSETQ. The V end was cut by 0 bases, the J end by 4 bases, with 15 bases between. The CDR3 is 16 residues long. The CDR3 spells CASSLGVASTADTQYF. The DNA of the CDR3 is TGCGCCAGCAGCTTGGGCGTAGCGTCCACAGCAGATACGCAGTATTTT.

The chain uses TRBV6-5 and TRBJ2-3; D is uncertain. The germline gives CDR1 MNHEY, CDR2 SVGAGI. The ends were cut back, 0 bases at V and 0 bases at J, with 10 bases in the middle. The CDR3 loop spans 16 amino acids. This CDR3 reads CASSYSGQSSTDTQYF. CDR3 nucleotides: TGTGCCAGCAGTTACTCGGGCCAGTCTAGCACAGATACGCAGTATTTT.

The V call is TRBV7-3, the J call TRBJ2-3; D may match TRBD1 or TRBD2 (5 bases each). CDR3 length: 13 residues. Germline assignment: CDR1 SGHTA and CDR2 FQGTGA. Trimming removed 4 bases at V and 6 bases at J, with 11 bases between. The CDR3 DNA sequence: TGTGCCAGCAGCTCTCCGGGGCACGATACGCAGTATTTT. This encodes CASSSPGHDTQYF.

In this sample, this clonotype turned up a few times. The chain couples TRBV10-3 to TRBJ2-7; unclear D gene. Trimming removed 6 bases at V and 4 bases at J, with 10 bases between. The CDR3 spans 12 residues. Germline CDR1 reads ENHRY; CDR2 reads SYGVKD. CDR3: CAISESEYEQYF. DNA for the CDR3: TGTGCCATCAGCGAATCAGAATACGAGCAGTACTTC.